A selection of T cell receptor beta chains follows, all from one sample in a study of shared clonotypes between healthy human individuals. The data were produced by immunoSEQ multiplex PCR, yet TCRdb's version contains in-frame clones alone and is incomplete. Of hundreds of thousands of clones in the sample, roughly 70% were seen once. Input material: memory CD4+ T cells sorted from blood. The receptors were sampled from a woman in her twenties or thirties in good health. The CDR3 runs from the conserved cysteine through the conserved F or W. A D gene is named only where the DNA matches it firmly. Clone size is not always given. Where it is, it says once, few, many or a class for expanded clones.

V gene	D gene	J gene	clone size	CDR3 DNA	CDR3 protein
TRBV28	NA	TRBJ2-3	few	TGTGCCAGCAGTCCCGGGACAACCACAGATACGCAGTATTTT	CASSPGTTTDTQYF
TRBV5-1	TRBD1	TRBJ1-3	NA	TGCGCCAGCAGCACAGGGACAGGGGAGTCTGGAAACACCATATATTTT	CASSTGTGESGNTIYF
TRBV14	NA	TRBJ1-2	NA	TGTGCCAGCAGCCAACACCCTGATGGCTACACCTTC	CASSQHPDGYTF
TRBV5-6	NA	TRBJ2-3	NA	TGTGCCAGCAGGTGGGGGGAGACGCAGTATTTT	CASRWGETQYF
TRBV5-8	NA	TRBJ2-2	few	TGTGCCAGCAGCTCTAGGGACATCCCCGGGGAGCTGTTTTTT	CASSSRDIPGELFF
TRBV27	NA	TRBJ1-1	NA	TGTGCCAGCAGTTCGGCAGGGGCTGGGGACACTGAAGCTTTCTTT	CASSSAGAGDTEAFF
TRBV28	NA	TRBJ1-1	NA	TGTGCCAGCAGTTCAGGACAGATCGAAGCTTTCTTT	CASSSGQIEAFF
TRBV19	NA	TRBJ2-1	NA	TGTGCCAGTAGTAATAGTAGGGGAAATATAGAGCAGTTCTTC	CASSNSRGNIEQFF
TRBV5-5	NA	TRBJ1-4	NA	TGTGCCAGCAGCTTGGGGGTTTGGGAAAAACTGTTTTTT	CASSLGVWEKLFF
TRBV28	NA	TRBJ2-3	NA	TGTGCCAGCAGTTTATCGGATACGCAGTATTTT	CASSLSDTQYF
TRBV27	TRBD1	TRBJ2-7	few	TGTGCCAGCAGTCCCCGGACAGGGGTGAGCGAGCAGTACTTC	CASSPRTGVSEQYF